The 4 T cell receptor beta chains in this list originate from one sample, sequenced in a study of blood T cell repertoires in COVID-19. Assay: immunoSEQ multiplex PCR; the TCRdb copy retains only in-frame clones and omits some. The sample contains roughly 280,000 clones, 89% of which appear only once. The sample was peripheral blood. These receptors were taken from a man aged 50 to 59 with acute or convalescent COVID-19.

This clone was recorded once. Written as DNA, the CDR3 is TGTGCCAGCAGCCCTACCGGGACAGGATTTTACTCCTATAATTCACCCCTCCACTTT. Protein product: CASSPTGTGFYSYNSPLHF. The chain is built from TRBV7-3 and TRBJ1-6, with TRBD1 identical over 8 bases. CDR1 is SGHTA and CDR2 is FQGTGA in the germline V gene. Trimming cost V 5 bases and J 0 bases; bases outside gene matches: 12. CDR3 length: 19 amino acids.

This chain connects TRBV19 to TRBJ2-5, with 7 bases identical to TRBD2. CDR1 and CDR2 (germline): LNHDA, SQIVND (reference sequence). V lost 6 bases to trimming and J lost 7 bases; unmatched junction nucleotides: 8. The CDR3 is 13 amino acids. The DNA for the CDR3 is TGTGCCAGTAGCGGGGGGTCTCACGGGACCCAGTACTTC. Translation: CASSGGSHGTQYF.

In its sample, this clone was seen once. The chain combines TRBV28 with TRBJ1-1; possible D gene TRBD1, 6 bases. Germline V lookup: CDR1 MDHEN, CDR2 SYDVKM. The length of the CDR3 is 14 residues. Between the trimmed V and J ends, which lost 4 bases and 1 base, there was a span of 10 bases. As DNA, the CDR3 is TGTGCCAGCAGTTCGGGACAAAGGAACACTGAAGCTTTCTTT. Translating gives CASSSGQRNTEAFF.

This clone was found once. The rearrangement joins TRBV7-2 to TRBJ2-1; 8 bases map to TRBD2. Germline assignment: CDR1 SGHTA and CDR2 FQGNSA. This CDR3 is built from 16 residues. Trimming took 4 bases from V and 6 from J; bases not matched to a gene: 11. In DNA, the CDR3 is TGTGCCAGCAGCTCCCCCCGGGGGGGCCCGGCCAATGAGCAGTTCTTC. It is translated as CASSSPRGGPANEQFF.